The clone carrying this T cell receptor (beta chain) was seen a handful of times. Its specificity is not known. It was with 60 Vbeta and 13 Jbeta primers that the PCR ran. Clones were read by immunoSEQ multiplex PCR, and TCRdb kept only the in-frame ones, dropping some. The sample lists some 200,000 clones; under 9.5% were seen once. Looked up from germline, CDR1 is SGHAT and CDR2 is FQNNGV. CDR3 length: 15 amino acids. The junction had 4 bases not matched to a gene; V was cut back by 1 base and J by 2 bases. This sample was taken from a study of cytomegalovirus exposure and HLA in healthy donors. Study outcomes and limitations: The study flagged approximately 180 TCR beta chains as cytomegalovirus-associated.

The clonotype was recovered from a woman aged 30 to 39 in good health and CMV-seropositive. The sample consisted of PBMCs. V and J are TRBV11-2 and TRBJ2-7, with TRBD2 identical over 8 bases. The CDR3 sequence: CASSLATSGAYEQYF. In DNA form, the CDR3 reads TGTGCCAGCAGCTTAGCCACTAGCGGAGCCTACGAGCAGTACTTC.